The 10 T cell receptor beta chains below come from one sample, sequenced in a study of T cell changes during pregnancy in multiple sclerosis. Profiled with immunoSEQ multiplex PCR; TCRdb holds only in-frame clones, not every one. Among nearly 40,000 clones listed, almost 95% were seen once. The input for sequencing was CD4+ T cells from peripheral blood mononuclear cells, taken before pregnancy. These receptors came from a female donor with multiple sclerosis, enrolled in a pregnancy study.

CDR3 loop: CASSFVGLAGTLGYEQYF. The CDR3 nucleotides read TGTGCCAGCAGTTTCGTGGGGCTAGCGGGGACTTTGGGCTACGAGCAGTACTTC. The rearrangement uses TRBV28 and TRBJ2-7; TRBD2 matches at 9 bases. The CDR3 has 18 amino acids. V shed 3 bases and J 3 bases; nucleotides not matched to a gene: 15. The germline V gene has CDR1 MDHEN and CDR2 SYDVKM.

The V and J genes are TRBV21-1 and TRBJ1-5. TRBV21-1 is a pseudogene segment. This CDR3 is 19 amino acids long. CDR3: CASSNASGQILNSNQPQHF. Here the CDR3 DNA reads TGTGCCAGCAGCAACGCTAGCGGACAGATTCTCAATAGCAATCAGCCCCAGCATTTT.

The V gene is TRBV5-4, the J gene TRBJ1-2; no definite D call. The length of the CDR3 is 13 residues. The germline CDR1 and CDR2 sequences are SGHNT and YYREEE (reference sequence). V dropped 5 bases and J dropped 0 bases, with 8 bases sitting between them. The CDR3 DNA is TGTGCCAGCAGAAAGGAGGCTAACTATGGCTACACCTTC. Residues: CASRKEANYGYTF.

In DNA, the CDR3 is TGTGCCAGCAGGGTTCTAGCGGATGTCAGCGATGAGCAGTTCTTC. This codes for CASRVLADVSDEQFF. This chain joins TRBV6-4 and TRBJ2-1, with 7 bases matching TRBD2. The V gene's germline CDR1 is MRHNA and CDR2 SNTAGT. The trim removed 6 bases at V and 8 bases at J, leaving 13 bases unmatched. This CDR3 spans 15 amino acids.

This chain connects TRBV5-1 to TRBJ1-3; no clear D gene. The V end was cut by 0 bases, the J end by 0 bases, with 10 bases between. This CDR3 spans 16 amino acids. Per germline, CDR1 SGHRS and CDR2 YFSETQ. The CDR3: CASSLAGGTSGNTIYF. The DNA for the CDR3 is TGCGCCAGCAGCTTGGCCGGCGGAACCTCTGGAAACACCATATATTTT.

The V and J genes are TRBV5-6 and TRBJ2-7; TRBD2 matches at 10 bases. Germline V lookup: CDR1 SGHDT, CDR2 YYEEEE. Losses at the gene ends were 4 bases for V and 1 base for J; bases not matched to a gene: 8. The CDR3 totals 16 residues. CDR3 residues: CASSPRRTSGSYEQYF. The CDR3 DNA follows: TGTGCCAGCAGCCCCAGACGGACTAGCGGTTCCTACGAGCAGTACTTC.

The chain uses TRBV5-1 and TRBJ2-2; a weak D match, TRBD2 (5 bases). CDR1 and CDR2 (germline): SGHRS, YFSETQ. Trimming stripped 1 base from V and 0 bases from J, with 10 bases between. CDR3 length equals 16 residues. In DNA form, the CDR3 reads TGCGCCAGCAGCTTGAAAGTTAGCGCGAACACCGGGGAGCTGTTTTTT. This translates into CASSLKVSANTGELFF.

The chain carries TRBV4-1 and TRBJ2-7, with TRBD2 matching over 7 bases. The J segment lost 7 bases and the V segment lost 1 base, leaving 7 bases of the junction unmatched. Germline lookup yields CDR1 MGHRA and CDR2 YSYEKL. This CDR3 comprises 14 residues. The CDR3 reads CASSQVPGGLEQYF. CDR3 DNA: TGCGCCAGCAGCCAAGTACCGGGGGGTTTAGAGCAGTACTTC.

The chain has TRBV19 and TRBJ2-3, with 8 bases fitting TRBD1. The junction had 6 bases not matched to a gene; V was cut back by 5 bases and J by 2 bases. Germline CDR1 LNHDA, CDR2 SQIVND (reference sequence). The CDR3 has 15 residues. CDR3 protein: CASSPRTGNTDTQYF. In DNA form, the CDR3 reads TGTGCCAGTAGTCCCCGGACAGGGAACACAGATACGCAGTATTTT.

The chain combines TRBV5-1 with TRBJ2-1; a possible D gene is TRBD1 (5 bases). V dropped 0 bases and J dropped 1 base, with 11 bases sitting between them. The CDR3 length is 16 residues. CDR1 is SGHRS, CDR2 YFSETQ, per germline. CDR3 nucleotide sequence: TGCGCCAGCAGCTTGGGTGGCAGGGCGTCCTACAATGAGCAGTTCTTC. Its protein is CASSLGGRASYNEQFF.